A selection of T cell receptor beta chains follows, all from one sample in a study of cytomegalovirus exposure and HLA in healthy donors. Sequencing was performed with immunoSEQ multiplex PCR; in TCRdb, only in-frame clones are kept and a portion is missing. The data show 85,000 to 120,000 clones, 71% seen once. Sequences were obtained from PBMCs. Receptor source: a female donor in good health and CMV-seronegative. CDR3s include the opening cysteine and the closing phenylalanine or tryptophan. A D gene is named only where the DNA matches it firmly. For some rows the clone size is stated as once, few or many, or as a class when expanded; others skip it.

J: TRBJ2-7
size: NA
D: TRBD2
V: TRBV28
CDR3: CASSLAGGASYEQYF
DNA: TGTGCCAGCAGTTTAGCGGGAGGGGCCTCCTACGAGCAGTACTTC

J: TRBJ2-7
size: NA
D: NA
V: TRBV25-1
CDR3: CASSEPGTSGREYEQYF
DNA: TGTGCCAGCAGTGAACCCGGGACTTCGGGACGAGAGTACGAGCAGTACTTC

J: TRBJ2-1
size: NA
D: NA
V: TRBV6-1
CDR3: CASSDSSYNEQFF
DNA: TGTGCCAGCAGTGATAGTTCCTACAATGAGCAGTTCTTC

J: TRBJ2-2
size: NA
D: NA
V: TRBV27
CDR3: CASSSPGAGELFF
DNA: TGTGCCAGCAGTTCCCCGGGAGCCGGGGAGCTGTTTTTT

J: TRBJ2-7
size: few
D: NA
V: TRBV5-5
CDR3: CASSSLDSYEQYF
DNA: TGTGCCAGCAGCTCGTTGGACAGCTACGAGCAGTACTTC

J: TRBJ2-2
size: NA
D: TRBD2
V: TRBV5-5
CDR3: CASSLVTSDTGELFF
DNA: TGTGCCAGCAGCTTGGTGACTAGCGATACCGGGGAGCTGTTTTTT

J: TRBJ2-7
size: NA
D: TRBD2
V: TRBV30
CDR3: CAWSEGLAGVVSYEQYF
DNA: TGTGCCTGGAGCGAGGGACTAGCGGGAGTGGTCTCCTACGAGCAGTACTTC

J: TRBJ2-7
size: NA
D: TRBD2
V: TRBV11-2
CDR3: CASSILLAGAAYEQYF
DNA: TGTGCCAGCAGCATCCTACTAGCGGGGGCTGCCTACGAGCAGTACTTC

J: TRBJ2-2
size: NA
D: NA
V: TRBV27
CDR3: CASSLQGSTGELFF
DNA: TGTGCCAGCAGTTTGCAGGGGAGCACCGGGGAGCTGTTTTTT

J: TRBJ2-6
size: once
D: NA
V: TRBV9
CDR3: CASSVVQGQANVLTF
DNA: TGTGCCAGCAGCGTAGTTCAGGGACAGGCCAACGTCCTGACTTTC

J: TRBJ2-2
size: NA
D: NA
V: TRBV13
CDR3: CASSLWPPGANTGELFF
DNA: TGTGCCAGCAGCTTATGGCCGCCGGGGGCGAACACCGGGGAGCTGTTTTTT

J: TRBJ2-1
size: few
D: TRBD2
V: TRBV15
CDR3: CATSGLRYRTSGPPSSYNEQFF
DNA: TGTGCCACCAGCGGATTAAGATATCGGACTAGCGGGCCGCCGAGCTCCTACAATGAGCAGTTCTTC

J: TRBJ1-3
size: NA
D: NA
V: TRBV6-5
CDR3: CASSYSWRDSGNTIYF
DNA: TGTGCCAGCAGTTACTCTTGGAGGGACTCTGGAAACACCATATATTTT

J: TRBJ1-5
size: few
D: TRBD1
V: TRBV19
CDR3: CASSILQGQPQHF
DNA: TGTGCCAGTAGTATCCTACAGGGGCAGCCCCAGCATTTT

J: TRBJ2-3
size: once
D: NA
V: TRBV6-6
CDR3: CASSPLEAQYF
DNA: TGTGCCAGCAGCCCACTAGAAGCGCAGTATTTT

J: TRBJ2-4
size: NA
D: NA
V: TRBV7-9
CDR3: CASSLDRAKNIQYF
DNA: TGTGCCAGCAGCTTAGACAGGGCCAAAAACATTCAGTACTTC

J: TRBJ2-3
size: NA
D: NA
V: TRBV6-5
CDR3: CASSHPRQGTDTQYF
DNA: TGTGCCAGCAGTCACCCCCGACAGGGCACAGATACGCAGTATTTT

J: TRBJ2-5
size: NA
D: TRBD2
V: TRBV27
CDR3: CASSLTSGTEETQYF
DNA: TGTGCCAGCAGTTTGACTAGCGGGACTGAAGAGACCCAGTACTTC

J: TRBJ2-3
size: NA
D: TRBD2
V: TRBV5-1
CDR3: CASRVAGVRTDTQYF
DNA: TGCGCCAGCAGAGTAGCGGGAGTAAGAACAGATACGCAGTATTTT

J: TRBJ2-3
size: few
D: NA
V: TRBV27
CDR3: CASSLRRRASTDTQYF
DNA: TGTGCCAGCAGTTTACGACGGCGGGCTAGCACAGATACGCAGTATTTT

J: TRBJ2-7
size: NA
D: TRBD2
V: TRBV10-3
CDR3: CAISSGRARDEQYF
DNA: TGTGCCATCAGTAGCGGGAGGGCCAGGGACGAGCAGTACTTC

J: TRBJ2-5
size: NA
D: NA
V: TRBV7-3
CDR3: CASSLSLDQETQYF
DNA: TGTGCCAGCAGCCTCAGCCTAGATCAAGAGACCCAGTACTTC

J: TRBJ1-2
size: NA
D: NA
V: TRBV11-2
CDR3: CASSANRDYGYTF
DNA: TGTGCCAGCAGCGCTAACAGGGACTATGGCTACACCTTC

J: TRBJ2-3
size: NA
D: NA
V: TRBV11-3
CDR3: CASSSFPRSTDTQYF
DNA: TGTGCCAGCAGCTCGTTTCCCAGGAGCACAGATACGCAGTATTTT

J: TRBJ2-1
size: NA
D: TRBD2
V: TRBV25-1
CDR3: CASSEFRLAGYNEQFF
DNA: TGTGCCAGCAGTGAATTTCGGCTAGCGGGTTACAATGAGCAGTTCTTC

J: TRBJ2-7
size: few
D: NA
V: TRBV2
CDR3: CASQRRGGVEQYF
DNA: TGTGCCAGCCAGCGCAGGGGAGGGGTCGAGCAGTACTTC

J: TRBJ2-1
size: NA
D: NA
V: TRBV12-2
CDR3: CASRCPRRRGNGNEQFF
DNA: TGTGCAAGTCGCTGCCCCCGGCGGCGCGGGAATGGCAATGAGCAGTTCTTC

J: TRBJ2-5
size: once
D: NA
V: TRBV7-2
CDR3: CASSLGQGYRETQYF
DNA: TGTGCCAGCAGCTTGGGGCAGGGGTATCGAGAGACCCAGTACTTC

J: TRBJ2-7
size: few
D: TRBD1
V: TRBV2
CDR3: CASSGGQGAYEQYF
DNA: TGTGCCAGCAGTGGGGGACAGGGCGCCTACGAGCAGTACTTC

J: TRBJ2-1
size: NA
D: TRBD1
V: TRBV5-4
CDR3: CASSLGTGFPYNEQFF
DNA: TGTGCCAGCAGCTTAGGGACAGGGTTCCCCTACAATGAGCAGTTCTTC

J: TRBJ2-1
size: once
D: TRBD2
V: TRBV9
CDR3: CASSVEGDGLAVYNEQFF
DNA: TGTGCCAGCAGCGTAGAGGGAGACGGACTAGCGGTCTACAATGAGCAGTTCTTC

J: TRBJ2-2
size: few
D: TRBD1
V: TRBV7-9
CDR3: CASSPSEGGTGLRELFF
DNA: TGTGCCAGCAGTCCCAGCGAGGGTGGGACAGGCCTACGGGAGCTGTTTTTT

J: TRBJ2-1
size: NA
D: NA
V: TRBV18
CDR3: CASSPPGSAYNEQFF
DNA: TGTGCCAGCTCACCACCGGGGAGCGCTTACAATGAGCAGTTCTTC

J: TRBJ2-7
size: NA
D: TRBD1
V: TRBV28
CDR3: CASATGGRYEQYF
DNA: TGTGCCAGCGCCACAGGGGGTAGGTACGAGCAGTACTTC

J: TRBJ1-3
size: NA
D: NA
V: TRBV29-1
CDR3: CSVAWGQGNTIYF
DNA: TGCAGCGTTGCTTGGGGGCAGGGAAACACCATATATTTT

J: TRBJ1-1
size: NA
D: NA
V: TRBV5-4
CDR3: CASSLEMGATEAFF
DNA: TGTGCCAGCAGCTTGGAAATGGGGGCCACTGAAGCTTTCTTT

J: TRBJ2-5
size: NA
D: TRBD1
V: TRBV5-8
CDR3: CASSWYGQGPPRETQYF
DNA: TGTGCCAGCAGCTGGTACGGACAGGGCCCACCGCGAGAGACCCAGTACTTC

J: TRBJ1-5
size: NA
D: TRBD1
V: TRBV27
CDR3: CASSSTGGNQPQHF
DNA: TGTGCCAGCAGTTCGACAGGGGGGAATCAGCCCCAGCATTTT

J: TRBJ2-7
size: NA
D: NA
V: TRBV28
CDR3: CASKAGSYEQYF
DNA: TGTGCCAGCAAGGCAGGGTCCTACGAGCAGTACTTC

J: TRBJ2-1
size: NA
D: NA
V: TRBV19
CDR3: CASKGSEGRDNEQFF
DNA: TGTGCCAGTAAGGGTAGCGAGGGCCGAGACAATGAGCAGTTCTTC

J: TRBJ1-1
size: few
D: NA
V: TRBV5-1
CDR3: CASSFEGYEAFF
DNA: TGCGCCAGCAGCTTTGAGGGATATGAAGCTTTCTTT

J: TRBJ2-7
size: many
D: TRBD1
V: TRBV5-5
CDR3: CASSQEYRGSSYEQYF
DNA: TGTGCCAGCAGTCAGGAATACAGGGGGAGCTCCTACGAGCAGTACTTC

J: TRBJ2-1
size: NA
D: TRBD2
V: TRBV6-4
CDR3: CASSESGGPYNEQFF
DNA: TGTGCCAGCAGTGAATCGGGAGGGCCCTACAATGAGCAGTTCTTC

J: TRBJ2-1
size: NA
D: TRBD2
V: TRBV9
CDR3: CASSVVGTSGRNEQFF
DNA: TGTGCCAGCAGCGTCGTCGGGACTAGCGGGAGGAATGAGCAGTTCTTC

J: TRBJ1-1
size: NA
D: NA
V: TRBV11-1
CDR3: CASSLIFGELVNTEAFF
DNA: TGTGCCAGCAGCTTAATCTTTGGGGAGCTCGTAAATACTGAAGCTTTCTTT

J: TRBJ2-5
size: NA
D: NA
V: TRBV7-9
CDR3: CASKGLGETQYF
DNA: TGTGCCAGCAAGGGACTCGGGGAGACCCAGTACTTC

J: TRBJ1-2
size: NA
D: NA
V: TRBV30
CDR3: CAWRHGHPNQDGYTF
DNA: TGTGCCTGGAGACATGGACACCCGAACCAGGATGGCTACACCTTC

J: TRBJ1-6
size: NA
D: NA
V: TRBV6-1
CDR3: CASRGDSYNSPLHF
DNA: TGTGCCAGCAGGGGTGACAGCTATAATTCACCCCTCCACTTT

J: TRBJ2-2
size: once
D: NA
V: TRBV2
CDR3: CASSRTGEDTGELFF
DNA: TGTGCCAGCAGCCGAACAGGGGAGGACACCGGGGAGCTGTTTTTT

J: TRBJ2-7
size: NA
D: TRBD2
V: TRBV5-1
CDR3: CASSLGFGGAYEQYF
DNA: TGCGCCAGCAGCTTGGGCTTCGGGGGGGCCTACGAGCAGTACTTC

J: TRBJ2-5
size: NA
D: NA
V: TRBV7-9
CDR3: CASSLGTVQVTQYF
DNA: TGTGCCAGCAGCTTAGGGACAGTCCAGGTGACCCAGTACTTC

J: TRBJ2-7
size: many
D: NA
V: TRBV7-2
CDR3: CASTSNRASYEQYF
DNA: TGTGCCAGCACCTCTAACAGGGCCTCCTACGAGCAGTACTTC

J: TRBJ2-3
size: once
D: TRBD2
V: TRBV11-2
CDR3: CASSSGLAGPDTQYF
DNA: TGTGCCAGCAGCTCGGGACTAGCGGGACCAGATACGCAGTATTTT

J: TRBJ2-3
size: NA
D: TRBD2
V: TRBV15
CDR3: CATSTNLAGKHTDTQYF
DNA: TGTGCCACCAGCACTAATCTAGCGGGAAAACACACAGATACGCAGTATTTT

J: TRBJ2-5
size: NA
D: NA
V: TRBV7-9
CDR3: CASSLIGGGDETQYF
DNA: TGTGCCAGCAGCTTAATTGGGGGGGGCGATGAGACCCAGTACTTC

J: TRBJ1-1
size: NA
D: NA
V: TRBV7-8
CDR3: CASSPGRGTEAFF
DNA: TGTGCCAGCAGCCCGGGGAGGGGCACTGAAGCTTTCTTT

J: TRBJ1-1
size: NA
D: NA
V: TRBV4-1
CDR3: CASSQAGGGNTEAFF
DNA: TGCGCCAGCAGCCAAGCGGGTGGAGGGAACACTGAAGCTTTCTTT